Each of the 5 T cell receptor beta chains below was sequenced from the same sample in a study of blood T cell repertoires in COVID-19. Here immunoSEQ multiplex PCR was the method, and the copy in TCRdb shows in-frame clones only, minus some. The sample has 250,000 to 400,000 clones; about 90% are singletons. Material: peripheral blood. The receptors derive from a woman aged 30 to 39 with COVID-19, enrolled during active disease.

J is TRBJ1-5 and V is TRBV6-5, with TRBD1 matching 8 bases. The germline gives CDR1 MNHEY, CDR2 SVGAGI. The length of the CDR3 is 14 residues. V was pared by 8 bases and J by 2 bases, with 5 bases of the junction left unmatched. Here the CDR3 reads CASVWGQGNQPQHF. The CDR3 DNA reads TGTGCCAGCGTCTGGGGACAGGGCAATCAGCCCCAGCATTTT.

The chain uses TRBV11-1 and TRBJ2-7; TRBD1 aligns across 8 bases. The CDR3 extends over 13 amino acids. Trimming cost V 4 bases and J 5 bases; bases outside gene matches: 4. The V gene's germline CDR1 is SGHAT and CDR2 FQDESV (reference sequence). CDR3 sequence: CASSSGTGNEQYF. CDR3 coding DNA: TGTGCCAGCAGCTCCGGGACAGGCAACGAGCAGTACTTC.

The chain has TRBV7-9 and TRBJ1-1; the D gene is possibly TRBD1 (5 bases). In germline, CDR1 is SEHNR, CDR2 FQNEAQ (reference sequence). Trimming took 1 base from V and 5 from J, leaving 11 bases between them. This CDR3 spans 14 amino acids. Here the CDR3 reads CASSLGGPGTEAFF. Here the CDR3 DNA reads TGTGCCAGCAGCTTAGGGGGCCCCGGGACTGAAGCTTTCTTT.

This clone was observed a single time. This chain joins TRBV11-2 and TRBJ1-2, with 12 bases matching TRBD1. The CDR3 runs 15 residues. Per the germline V gene, CDR1 is SGHAT and CDR2 is FQNNGV. V lost 2 bases, J lost 8 bases, and 6 bases stayed unmatched. CDR3 nucleotide sequence: TGTGCCAGCAGCTTATTCCGGGACAGGGGGCGAGGCTACACCTTC. Translating gives CASSLFRDRGRGYTF.

The gene calls are TRBV7-8 and TRBJ2-1; D gene ambiguous. CDR3 size: 13 residues. V gave up 0 bases and J gave up 7 bases, with 7 bases separating them. Per germline, CDR1 SGHVS and CDR2 FQNEAQ. This CDR3 reads CASSLAGSNEQFF. CDR3 coding DNA: TGTGCCAGCAGCTTAGCGGGCAGTAATGAGCAGTTCTTC. Drawing the rest from reference TRBV7-8 and TRBJ2-1, the complete variable domain is GAGVSQSPRYKVAKRGQDVALRCDPISGHVSLFWYQQALGQGPEFLTYFQNEAQLDKSGLPSDRFFAERPEGSVSTLKIQRTQQEDSAVYLCASSLAGSNEQFFGPGTRLTVL.